The 7 T cell receptor beta chains below were found in one sample sequenced in a study of blood T cells in healthy people across ages. It was with a sample-barcoded 5' primer and a J-beta primer mix that a second PCR of roughly 7 to 12 cycles was run. One entry per CDR3 protein results from TCRdb running MiXCR on the 5' RACE reads. The sample lists under 2 million distinct CDR3 sequences; around 36% were seen once. Input material: blood. Receptor source: a woman aged 25-40 years in good health.

This clonotype was picked up a small number of times. This chain uses TRBV20-1 with TRBJ1-2; D gene ambiguous. The germline V gene has CDR1 DFQATT and CDR2 SNEGSKA (reference sequence). There are 13 residues in the CDR3. The V end lost 0 bases, the J end lost 7 bases, and 12 bases lay between the germline ends. The CDR3 loop reads CSARDMGSVGYTF. DNA for the CDR3: TGCAGTGCTAGAGATATGGGGTCAGTTGGCTACACCTTC.

This chain joins TRBV20-1 and TRBJ2-1; 13 positions agree with TRBD2. The V gene's germline CDR1 is DFQATT and CDR2 SNEGSKA (reference sequence). V shed 2 bases, J shed 7 bases, and the junction held 8 bases outside the gene matches. The CDR3 has 16 residues. The CDR3 is CSARLETSGRKNEQFF. The DNA for the CDR3 is TGCAGTGCTAGACTTGAGACTAGCGGGAGGAAAAATGAGCAGTTCTTC.

The rearrangement links TRBV20-1 to TRBJ2-1; 10 nucleotides agree with TRBD2. CDR1 and CDR2 (germline): DFQATT, SNEGSKA (reference sequence). The junction had 6 bases not matched to a gene; V was cut back by 0 bases and J by 7 bases. CDR3 length: 15 residues. CDR3 in DNA: TGCAGTGCTAGAGATGCGCTAGCGGGAGAAAATGAGCAGTTCTTC. It encodes CSARDALAGENEQFF.

This clonotype was seen only a few times. V usage is TRBV6-2 or TRBV6-3 and J usage is TRBJ1-2, with D tentatively TRBD1 (5 bases). Trimming shortened V by 5 bases and J by 1 base, and 11 bases separated the two germline ends. CDR1 and CDR2 (germline): MNHEY, SVGEGT. This CDR3 is 14 amino acids long. The CDR3 reads CASSRQPHNYGYTF. The CDR3 DNA follows: TGTGCCAGCAGTCGACAGCCACATAACTATGGCTACACCTTC.

Points on this clonotype: The junction shows a germline mismatch at one end, possibly a read error. The rearrangement uses TRBV4-1 and TRBJ1-4; no firm D call. The CDR3 covers 14 residues. Germline V gives CDR1 MGHRA, CDR2 YSYEKL. The CDR3 sequence is CASSPQQINEKPFF. The CDR3 bases are TGCGCCAGCAGCCCGCAACAGATTAATGAAAAACCGTTTTTT.

This clonotype has more than one count but fewer than ten. V and J are TRBV2 and TRBJ2-7; 8 bases line up with TRBD2. This CDR3 is 13 amino acids long. With 8 bases clipped from V and 0 bases from J, the junction kept 3 bases outside the gene matches. Germline assignment: CDR1 SNHLY and CDR2 FYNNEI. This CDR3 reads CASQGTSSYEQYF. For the CDR3, the DNA is TGTGCCAGCCAAGGGACTAGCTCCTACGAGCAGTACTTC.

This clonotype showed up just a few times. The V gene is TRBV7-2, the J gene TRBJ2-3; D is undetermined. The CDR3 length is 14 residues. Trimming stripped 3 bases from V and 2 bases from J, with 9 bases between. Germline-derived CDR1 and CDR2 are SGHTA and FQGNSA. The CDR3 sequence: CASSFNSFTDTQYF. The CDR3 DNA reads as TGTGCCAGCAGCTTCAACAGTTTCACAGATACGCAGTATTTT.